The 3 T cell receptor beta chains in this list originate from one sample, sequenced in a study of early stage breast cancer tumors. Sequenced by immunoSEQ multiplex PCR; TCRdb stores in-frame clones only, minus some. The table includes almost 55,000 clones, 80% to 95% detected once. Material for sequencing was blood. All receptors derive from a person aged 65 to 85 with breast cancer.

The J gene is TRBJ2-3, the V gene TRBV7-6, with TRBD2 matching 10 bases. The V and J ends lost 6 bases and 5 bases, in that order; junction bases with no gene match: 8. Germline CDR1 SGHVS, CDR2 FNYEAQ. CDR3 length: 15 residues. In DNA form, the CDR3 reads TGTGCCAGCAGATCCGGGACTAGCGACTTAGATACGCAGTATTTT. Translation gives CASRSGTSDLDTQYF. The full variable domain, its missing parts supplied by reference TRBV7-6 and TRBJ2-3, is GAGVSQSPRYKVTKRGQDVALRCDPISGHVSLYWYRQALGQGPEFLTYFNYEAQQDKSGLPNDRFSAERPEGSISTLTIQRTEQRDSAMYRCASRSGTSDLDTQYFGPGTRLTVL.

This clone was detected only a few times. The chain combines TRBV19 with TRBJ1-5, with D uncertain. Germline CDR1 is LNHDA and CDR2 is SQIVND (reference sequence). V gave up 4 bases and J gave up 2 bases, with 12 bases separating them. The CDR3 runs to 15 residues. CDR3 in amino acids: CASSTWSGGNQPQHF. The CDR3, as DNA: TGTGCCAGTAGTACGTGGAGCGGCGGCAATCAGCCCCAGCATTTT. Based on the CDR3 plus reference TRBV19 and TRBJ1-5, the full variable domain is DGGITQSPKYLFRKEGQNVTLSCEQNLNHDAMYWYRQDPGQGLRLIYYSQIVNDFQKGDIAEGYSVSREKKESFPLTVTSAQKNPTAFYLCASSTWSGGNQPQHFGDGTRLSIL.

V gene TRBV7-2 combines with J gene TRBJ2-3; 8 nucleotides agree with TRBD1. Germline trimming cut 6 bases from V and 3 bases from J; bases unmatched to any gene: 5. The CDR3 totals 14 residues. Looked up from germline, CDR1 is SGHTA and CDR2 is FQGNSA. Here the CDR3 reads CASRSTGGTDTQYF. CDR3 DNA: TGTGCCAGCAGATCAACAGGGGGGACAGATACGCAGTATTTT.